This TCR beta chain emerged from a study of blood T cell repertoires in COVID-19. Study background: The United States, Italy and Spain provided the acute and convalescent COVID-19 samples. T cells, B-cell-depleted T cells, or PBMCs supplied cDNA or gDNA.

In the original processing: Amplification of reference gene primers provided the estimated nucleated cell counts. Clones were read by immunoSEQ multiplex PCR, and TCRdb kept only the in-frame ones, dropping some. V, J and clone size derive from that table, while D and trimming were established from the DNA sequence. The sample lists tens of thousands of clones; around three quarters were seen once. The V end was cut by 1 base, the J end by 1 base, with 2 bases between. The CDR3 spans 13 residues. Germline loops: CDR1 SGHRS, CDR2 YFSETQ. Sequencing input: peripheral blood. This receptor was taken from a woman in her seventies with acute or convalescent COVID-19. V gene TRBV5-1 combines with J gene TRBJ2-2, with D unclear. The CDR3 is CASSLRNTGELFF. The DNA for the CDR3 is TGCGCCAGCAGCTTGCGGAACACCGGGGAGCTGTTTTTT. Drawing the rest from reference TRBV5-1 and TRBJ2-2, the complete variable domain is KAGVTQTPRYLIKTRGQQVTLSCSPISGHRSVSWYQQTPGQGLQFLFEYFSETQRNKGNFPGRFSGRQFSNSRSEMNVSTLELGDSALYLCASSLRNTGELFFGEGSRLTVL.